This T cell receptor (beta chain) is drawn from a study of OX40 agonist ivuxolimab in advanced cancers. V shed 2 bases and J shed 0 bases, with 11 bases lying between them. The V gene's germline CDR1 is SGHNT and CDR2 YYREEE (reference sequence). CDR3 length: 15 residues. This table comes from immunoSEQ multiplex PCR, and its TCRdb copy is limited to in-frame clones, with some not included. The sample holds roughly 51,000 clones, roughly 90% seen once. The rearrangement joins TRBV5-4 to TRBJ1-1; D is perhaps TRBD1 (6 bases). The source was CD4+ or CD8+ T cells sorted from blood, collected in a trial of the OX40 agonist ivuxolimab. This sequence originates from an adult with an advanced solid tumor such as melanoma, head and neck, liver or kidney cancer. For the CDR3, the DNA is TGTGCCAGCAGCTTCCAGACAGGAGTGAACACTGAAGCTTTCTTT. Encoded protein: CASSFQTGVNTEAFF.